One and the same sample provided the 4 T cell receptor beta chains below, sequenced in a study of technical replicates of blood from four donors. Data came from immunoSEQ multiplex PCR; TCRdb stores just in-frame clones and leaves some out. The sample shows over 90,000 clones, 95% of them seen only once. The material sequenced was T cells isolated from PBMCs. The receptors derive from a human donor in good health.

J is TRBJ2-7 and V is TRBV29-1; 11 nucleotides agree with TRBD1. The CDR3 is 12 amino acids. CDR1 is SQVTM, CDR2 ANQGSEA, per germline. Trimming cost V 6 bases and J 3 bases; bases outside gene matches: 1. CDR3 loop: CSVGTGGYEQYF. Here the CDR3 DNA reads TGCAGCGTCGGGACAGGGGGCTACGAGCAGTACTTC.

This chain connects TRBV29-1 to TRBJ2-1; D gene unclear. Trimming took off 7 bases at V and 9 bases at J, with 16 bases between the two ends. CDR3 length equals 12 residues. Germline V gives CDR1 SQVTM, CDR2 ANQGSEA. The CDR3 sequence is CSANLLVGEQFF. CDR3 nucleotides: TGCAGCGCCAATTTGCTAGTTGGTGAGCAGTTCTTC.

The CDR3 bases are TGCAGCGTTGAAGATCGGGACAGGGCGAACACCGGGGAGCTGTTTTTT. Translation gives CSVEDRDRANTGELFF. The V gene is TRBV29-1, the J gene TRBJ2-2; 9 bases align to TRBD1. The CDR3 consists of 16 residues. From germline, CDR1 is SQVTM and CDR2 ANQGSEA. Trimming at V came to 0 bases and at J to 0 bases, leaving 2 bases not matched to a gene.

The genes are TRBV14 and TRBJ2-7; possible D gene TRBD2, 6 bases. This CDR3 region has 14 residues. Germline CDR1 reads SGHDN; CDR2 reads FVKESK. Trimming shortened V by 1 base and J by 2 bases, and 9 bases separated the two germline ends. CDR3 in DNA: TGTGCCAGCAGCCAAGTACGGGGGACCTACGAGCAGTACTTC. This gives the protein CASSQVRGTYEQYF.